A selection of T cell receptor beta chains follows, all from one sample in a study of T cells after yellow fever vaccination. TCRdb analysed the 5' RACE reads with MiXCR anew, one entry per CDR3 protein. This sample yields fewer than 350,000 distinct CDR3 sequences, of which about 3.5% are seen a single time; 20% to 25% belongs to the top ten. This specimen was PBMCs, taken on the day of the yellow fever booster vaccination. The receptors were gathered from a man between 18 and 35 years old who received the YFV17D yellow fever vaccine. The conserved cysteine and the conserved F or W are not part of the CDR3 here. Fields, in order: clone size, D gene, V gene, CDR3 protein. D genes are given only for firm matches. The size of a clone is reported for some rows only, either as once, few or many, or as a class for expanded clones.

few,-,TRBV5-1,ASSPGAFLNNYGYT
many,-,TRBV6-4,ASSEGVSSYNEQF
-,-,TRBV18,ASSPGGLTQH
many,-,TRBV24-1,ATSDFRDPRETQY
many,-,TRBV12-3/TRBV12-4,ASSSPGVRETQY
few,TRBD2,TRBV5-1,ASSWGTSGGGETQY
-,-,TRBV7-2,ASSLGGRYTEAF
-,-,TRBV12-3/TRBV12-4,ASSPALQETQY
few,-,TRBV7-2,ASSRPRGGYT
few,-,TRBV20-1,SATVDSPLH
-,-,TRBV18,ASSPWVRSGAQPQH
few,-,TRBV7-9,ASSLVTSGTEQF
many,-,TRBV28,ASSLYQVVGEAF
many,-,TRBV7-2,ASSLAPQRATNEKLF
-,-,TRBV4-3,ASSQDPQRYNEQF
few,-,TRBV10-3,AISEARGTDTQY
few,-,TRBV12-3/TRBV12-4,ASSLGRASGPQH
many,-,TRBV20-1,SARDSRRRETQY
-,TRBD1,TRBV24-1,ATSGGQGNQPQH
few,-,TRBV6-1,ASSPHSGANVLT
many,-,TRBV5-1,ASSADGAYEQY
many,-,TRBV4-3,ASSQRGTEAF
many,TRBD2,TRBV7-2,ASSLQGLAGLETQY
many,TRBD1,TRBV6-5,ASKVPGQGRETQY
few,-,TRBV20-1,SATRQGLYNEQF
few,TRBD2,TRBV5-4,ASRGLAGVYEQY
-,-,TRBV27,ASSFLVNTEAF
many,TRBD2,TRBV7-2,ASSSTRGAGIGYEQY
many,TRBD2,TRBV27,ASSSLLKTSGGPEVIYNEQF
many,-,TRBV5-5,ASSFFLLGGKETQY
many,-,TRBV3-1,ASSPSLGGAYGYT
many,-,TRBV6-2/TRBV6-3,ASRAWDNQPQH
many,TRBD2,TRBV28,ASSLGSAGGTDTQY
few,TRBD1,TRBV20-1,SAREAGQGILPQH